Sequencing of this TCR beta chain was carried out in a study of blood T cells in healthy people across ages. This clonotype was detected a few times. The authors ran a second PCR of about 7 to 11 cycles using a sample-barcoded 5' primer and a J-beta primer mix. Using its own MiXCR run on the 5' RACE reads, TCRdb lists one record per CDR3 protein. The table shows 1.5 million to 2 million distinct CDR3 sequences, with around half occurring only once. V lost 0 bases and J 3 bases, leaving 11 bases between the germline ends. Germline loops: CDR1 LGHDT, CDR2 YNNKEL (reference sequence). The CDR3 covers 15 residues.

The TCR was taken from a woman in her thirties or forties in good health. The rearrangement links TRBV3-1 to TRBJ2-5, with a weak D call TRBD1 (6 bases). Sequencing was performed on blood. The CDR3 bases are TGTGCCAGCAGCCAAGATGGGACACTCGAAGAGACCCAGTACTTC. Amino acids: CASSQDGTLEETQYF.